The 23 T cell receptor beta chains listed next were all sequenced from one sample in a study of T-cell memory formation after mild COVID-19. From the 5' RACE reads, TCRdb called clonotypes with MiXCR, one entry per CDR3 protein. Here the sample spans 35,000 to 50,000 distinct CDR3 sequences, over 6.5% being singletons. Sequencing was carried out using PBMCs or a T cell subset sorted from them (not recorded which). Every receptor here comes from an adult who had mild COVID-19 (a few samples of this study predate the infection). Cell type and time point are not known.

Ten or more counts support this clonotype. The chain joins TRBV5-1 to TRBJ2-5; D might be TRBD1 (5 bases). Germline CDR1 and CDR2: SGHRS and YFSETQ. The CDR3 is made up of 14 amino acids. The V gene lost 1 base and the J gene lost 1 base, with 8 bases spanning the gap. The CDR3 region is CASSLKTAQETQYF. In DNA, the CDR3 is TGCGCCAGCAGCTTGAAGACAGCCCAAGAGACCCAGTACTTC. Based on the CDR3 plus reference TRBV5-1 and TRBJ2-5, the full variable domain is KAGVTQTPRYLIKTRGQQVTLSCSPISGHRSVSWYQQTPGQGLQFLFEYFSETQRNKGNFPGRFSGRQFSNSRSEMNVSTLELGDSALYLCASSLKTAQETQYFGPGTRLLVL.

The chain carries TRBV29-1 and TRBJ2-1; 9 bases fit TRBD1. This CDR3 spans 13 amino acids. CDR1 is SQVTM, CDR2 ANQGSEA, per germline. The CDR3 sequence is CSSGQGSYNEQFF. The DNA for the CDR3 is TGCAGTTCCGGACAGGGGTCCTACAATGAGCAGTTCTTC.

This clonotype was recorded many times. The chain combines TRBV15 with TRBJ2-5; D remains ambiguous. With 2 bases removed from V and 6 bases from J, the gap between germline ends came to 25 bases. The germline CDR1 and CDR2 sequences are LNHNV and YYDKDF (reference sequence). CDR3 length: 18 amino acids. In DNA, the CDR3 is TGTGCCACCAGCAGATCTGACCTTCCCCCGGACGGCCGACAGACCCAGTACTTC. Translating gives CATSRSDLPPDGRQTQYF.

This clonotype was seen repeatedly, ten times or more. V usage is TRBV5-1 and J usage is TRBJ2-1; D is perhaps TRBD2 (6 bases). V lost 3 bases and J lost 5, with 36 bases in between. Germline assignment: CDR1 SGHRS and CDR2 YFSETQ. The CDR3 is made up of 22 amino acids. CDR3 region: CASSSGRGLYPAPSVGDNEQFF. In nucleotides, the CDR3 is TGCGCCAGCAGCTCAGGAAGGGGACTGTACCCAGCCCCATCGGTAGGCGACAATGAGCAGTTCTTC.

This clonotype was seen ten or more times. This chain links TRBV28 with TRBJ2-5; 9 nucleotides match TRBD1. With V trimmed by 6 bases and J by 5 bases, 16 bases remained unmatched. The germline V gene encodes CDR1 MDHEN and CDR2 SYDVKM. The CDR3 loop spans 17 amino acids. CDR3 coding DNA: TGTGCCAGCAGACCCAATCCCCACAGGGGGCAGTTGGAGACCCAGTACTTC. Amino acids: CASRPNPHRGQLETQYF.

This clonotype has at least ten counts. The chain combines TRBV20-1 with TRBJ2-2; D is unclear. The CDR3 covers 12 residues. Trimming took 5 bases from V and 2 from J, leaving 6 bases between them. Germline V gene sequence: CDR1 DFQATT, CDR2 SNEGSKA (reference sequence). CDR3 DNA sequence: TGCAGTGCTCCAAGAAACACCGGGGAGCTGTTTTTT. As protein: CSAPRNTGELFF.

The table lists this clonotype with a few counts. The CDR3 region is CASSAGLAGFLREQYF. In nucleotides, the CDR3 is TGTGCCAGCAGTGCCGGACTAGCGGGTTTCCTACGGGAGCAGTACTTC. This chain joins TRBV28 and TRBJ2-7; 11 bases are a match to TRBD2. Germline V lookup: CDR1 MDHEN, CDR2 SYDVKM. With 5 bases clipped from V and 7 bases from J, the junction kept 13 bases outside the gene matches. The CDR3 loop spans 16 amino acids.

This clonotype was seen repeatedly, ten times or more. This sequence joins TRBV5-1 and TRBJ1-1; D not certain. The V gene lost 0 bases and the J gene lost 7 bases, with 19 bases spanning the gap. The germline V gene encodes CDR1 SGHRS and CDR2 YFSETQ. The CDR3 has 16 residues. Written as DNA, the CDR3 is TGCGCCAGCAGCTTGGAAGGAGGGCTCACGGCGGGTGAAGCTTTCTTT. This codes for CASSLEGGLTAGEAFF.

This chain links TRBV7-3 with TRBJ2-5; no reliable D call. The V end lost 2 bases, the J end lost 0 bases, and 10 bases lay between the germline ends. CDR1 is SGHTA and CDR2 is FQGTGA in the germline V gene. The CDR3 extends over 15 amino acids. CDR3 nucleotides: TGTGCCAGCAGCTTAGACTCGGGTCACCAAGAGACCCAGTACTTC. Translating it yields CASSLDSGHQETQYF.

The sample holds many counts of this clonotype. The V call is TRBV7-9, the J call TRBJ1-2; no reliable D call. Between the trimmed V and J ends, which lost 5 bases and 2 bases, there was a span of 21 bases. The CDR3 sequence is 17 residues long. Germline V gene lookup returns CDR1 SEHNR and CDR2 FQNEAQ (reference sequence). This CDR3 is CASSRGFGRARNYGYTF. The CDR3 region has the DNA TGTGCCAGCAGCCGAGGCTTTGGGAGGGCCCGAAACTATGGCTACACCTTC.

This clonotype rates as medium-sized. This chain connects TRBV18 to TRBJ1-5; tentative D call: TRBD1 (6 bases). The CDR3 has 15 residues. The V end lost 2 bases, the J end lost 9 bases, and 17 bases lay between the germline ends. The germline gives CDR1 KGHSH, CDR2 LQKENI. The CDR3 sequence: CASSPGTGFPWPQHF. Written as DNA, the CDR3 is TGTGCCAGCTCACCAGGAACAGGGTTCCCCTGGCCCCAGCATTTT.

This clonotype was counted ten times or more. The rearrangement joins TRBV29-1 to TRBJ2-7, with 8 bases lining up with TRBD1. The CDR3 is 13 amino acids. J lost 3 bases, V lost 7 bases, and 8 bases had no gene match. Germline assignment: CDR1 SQVTM and CDR2 ANQGSEA. The CDR3 protein is CSATGGSRYEQYF. CDR3 bases: TGCAGCGCTACAGGGGGATCTCGCTACGAGCAGTACTTC.

This clonotype has more than one count but fewer than ten. This chain uses TRBV10-3 with TRBJ1-2; 9 bases are a match to TRBD1. The CDR3 is 15 amino acids. Unmatched junction bases numbered 8, after V lost 2 bases and J lost 7 bases. The germline V gene encodes CDR1 ENHRY and CDR2 SYGVKD. The CDR3 DNA is TGTGCCATCAGTGAGGGGACAGGGCCGGGAAGTGGCTACACCTTC. The encoded protein is CAISEGTGPGSGYTF.

This clonotype was picked up many times. The chain has TRBV5-4 and TRBJ2-2; possibly TRBD1 for D (5 bases). The CDR3 length is 16 residues. Trimming took 2 bases from V and 0 from J, leaving 11 bases between them. Per germline, CDR1 SGHNT and CDR2 YYREEE (reference sequence). Here the CDR3 DNA reads TGTGCCAGCAGCTTAGGGGCCGGGCCGAACACCGGGGAGCTGTTTTTT. As protein: CASSLGAGPNTGELFF.

This clonotype was recorded many times. The chain uses TRBV15 and TRBJ2-2; 8 bases are shared with TRBD2. V trimming: 1 base; J trimming: 2 bases; junction bases outside the gene matches: 6. Germline loops: CDR1 LNHNV, CDR2 YYDKDF (reference sequence). The CDR3 is 17 amino acids. CDR3 sequence reads: CATSRGSGGPNTGELFF. CDR3 DNA sequence: TGTGCCACCAGCAGAGGATCGGGGGGGCCCAACACCGGGGAGCTGTTTTTT.

The chain couples TRBV27 to TRBJ1-2; no clear D. Germline V gene sequence: CDR1 MNHEY, CDR2 SMNVEV (reference sequence). This CDR3 comprises 14 residues. The V and J ends lost 5 bases and 4 bases respectively, with 14 bases between them. The CDR3, as DNA: TGTGCCAGCAGTACCGGGCTGGGTACCTATGGCTACACCTTC. It encodes CASSTGLGTYGYTF.

This clonotype was counted only a few times. The J gene is TRBJ1-2, the V gene TRBV7-9, with D possibly matching TRBD1 (5 bases). Germline V CDR1 and CDR2: SEHNR, FQNEAQ (reference sequence). This CDR3 is built from 13 residues. V dropped 2 bases and J dropped 4 bases, with 8 bases sitting between them. The CDR3 is CASSLRGSYGYTF. The DNA of the CDR3 is TGTGCCAGCAGCTTACGGGGGTCCTATGGCTACACCTTC.

This clonotype has more than one count but fewer than ten. The chain has TRBV20-1 and TRBJ2-1; 14 bases agree with TRBD2. With V trimmed by 5 bases and J by 4 bases, 4 bases remained unmatched. The germline gives CDR1 DFQATT, CDR2 SNEGSKA (reference sequence). CDR3 length: 15 amino acids. The DNA of the CDR3 is TGCAGTGCTGAGACTAGCGGGAGGGCTTACAATGAGCAGTTCTTC. This codes for CSAETSGRAYNEQFF.

This clonotype occurred many times. The J gene is TRBJ1-5, the V gene TRBV21-1; TRBD1, the table's D call, lacks a check against the DNA. TRBV21-1 is listed as a pseudogene. The CDR3 totals 15 residues. The CDR3 bases are TGTGCCAGTCGTGGGGGTCCATCTAGCAATCAGCCCCAGCATTTT. Amino acids: CASRGGPSSNQPQHF.

This sequence joins TRBV6-5 and TRBJ1-1, with TRBD1 matching over 7 bases. The CDR3 contains 13 residues. Germline CDR1 reads MNHEY; CDR2 reads SVGAGI. J lost 9 bases, V lost 6 bases, and 10 bases had no gene match. The CDR3 nucleotides read TGTGCCAGCAGCTGGCAGTCCAGGGGGAAAGCTTTCTTT. Protein: CASSWQSRGKAFF.

V is TRBV9 and J is TRBJ2-1; unclear D gene. This CDR3 has 16 residues. Trimming took off 4 bases at V and 1 base at J, with 15 bases between the two ends. CDR1 is SGDLS, CDR2 YYNGEE, per germline. This CDR3 reads CASSPLVGGSYNEQFF. The CDR3 nucleotides read TGTGCCAGCAGCCCACTGGTAGGCGGTTCCTACAATGAGCAGTTCTTC.

The chain joins TRBV18 to TRBJ2-1; D might be TRBD1 or TRBD2, each matching 5 bases. The CDR3 loop spans 15 amino acids. V lost 3 bases, J lost 4 bases, and 13 bases lay in between. Per germline, CDR1 KGHSH and CDR2 LQKENI. The CDR3 DNA is TGTGCCAGCTCACCGGGACGGCGAGGATACAATGAGCAGTTCTTC. The encoded protein is CASSPGRRGYNEQFF. The entire variable domain, with the rest obtained from reference TRBV18 and TRBJ2-1, is as follows: NAGVMQNPRHLVRRRGQEARLRCSPMKGHSHVYWYRQLPEEGLKFMVYLQKENIIDESGMPKERFSAEFPKEGPSILRIQQVVRGDSAAYFCASSPGRRGYNEQFFGPGTRLTVL.

This clonotype was observed many times. The chain has TRBV4-2 and TRBJ2-3; 11 nucleotides agree with TRBD2. Germline CDR1 is LGHNA and CDR2 is YNFKEQ. J lost 5 bases, V lost 4 bases, and 11 bases had no gene match. The CDR3 totals 17 residues. CDR3 nucleotide sequence: TGTGCCAGCAGCCTACTAGGGACTAGCGGCTCCGAAGATACGCAGTATTTT. Translating it yields CASSLLGTSGSEDTQYF.